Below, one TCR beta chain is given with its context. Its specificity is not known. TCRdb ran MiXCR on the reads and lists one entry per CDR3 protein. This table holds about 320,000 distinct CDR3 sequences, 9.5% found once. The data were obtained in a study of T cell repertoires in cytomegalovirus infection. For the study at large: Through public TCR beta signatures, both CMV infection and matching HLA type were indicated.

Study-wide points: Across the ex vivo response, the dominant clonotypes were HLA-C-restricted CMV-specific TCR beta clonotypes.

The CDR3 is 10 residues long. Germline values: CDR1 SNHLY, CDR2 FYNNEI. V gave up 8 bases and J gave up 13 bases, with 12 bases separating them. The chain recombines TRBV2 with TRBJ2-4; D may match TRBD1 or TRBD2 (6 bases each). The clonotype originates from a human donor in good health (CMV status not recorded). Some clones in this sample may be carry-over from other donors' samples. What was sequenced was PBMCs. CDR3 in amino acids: CASGRTAQYF. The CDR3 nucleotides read TGTGCCAGCGGGAGGACAGCACAGTACTTC.